This T cell receptor beta chain was identified during a study of blood T cells in healthy people across ages. Whole-study results and caveats: Greater diversity and more naive CD4+ cells were seen in long-lived donors than in aged donors.

Each sample gave at least 6.5 million isolated PBMCs. The authors ran a second PCR of about 6 to 11 cycles using a sample-barcoded 5' primer and a J-beta primer mix. TCRdb reprocessed the 5' RACE reads via MiXCR and lists one record per CDR3 protein. The data show 1.4 million or so distinct CDR3 sequences, less than 45% seen once. V was trimmed by 6 bases and J by 6 bases, leaving 15 bases between them. CDR3 size: 14 residues. In germline, CDR1 is SGHTA, CDR2 FQGNSA. This clonotype was found a few times. Its specificity is unknown. Sequencing input: blood. The source of this sequence is a woman between 18 and 29 years old in good health. V is TRBV7-2 and J is TRBJ2-1; possibly TRBD1 or TRBD2 for D (6 bases each). Here the CDR3 reads CASSSWTGANEQFF. The CDR3 bases are TGTGCCAGCAGTTCATGGACGGGGGCCAATGAGCAGTTCTTC.